In this sample, the clone carrying this TCR beta chain turned up many times. The antigen is unknown. CDR3-region Arm-PCR and iRepertoire HTBI primers produced the TCR beta libraries. TCRdb re-called the multiplex PCR reads through MiXCR, storing one row per CDR3 protein. The table has a few hundred thousand distinct CDR3 sequences, around 22% seen once; the top ten hold roughly 26%. This sample is drawn from a study of regulatory T cells in long-lasting Graves disease. Study-wide context: The study counted Graves' disease as persistent given over 5 years of antithyroid drugs and positive TSH receptor antibodies. Notes on the study in general: More public clonotypes were shared by persistent patients (under 3,000) than by new patients (roughly 870).

Time point of the sample: persistent/refractory GD, antithyroid drugs over 5 years with positive TRAb. PBMCs were the source of the RNA used for TCR sequencing. Per germline, CDR1 MDHEN and CDR2 SYDVKM. With V trimmed by 6 bases and J by 0 bases, 13 bases remained unmatched. The CDR3 extends over 17 amino acids. Sample: peripheral blood mononuclear cells (PBMCs), taken when the disease was refractory, from a patient treated with antithyroid drugs. The rearrangement uses TRBV28 and TRBJ1-2; 7 bases are a match to TRBD1. The TCR comes from a female donor with Graves disease. CDR3 residues: CASSHGIKTGPNYGYTF. In DNA form, the CDR3 reads TGTGCCAGCAGCCACGGAATAAAGACAGGGCCTAACTATGGCTACACCTTC.